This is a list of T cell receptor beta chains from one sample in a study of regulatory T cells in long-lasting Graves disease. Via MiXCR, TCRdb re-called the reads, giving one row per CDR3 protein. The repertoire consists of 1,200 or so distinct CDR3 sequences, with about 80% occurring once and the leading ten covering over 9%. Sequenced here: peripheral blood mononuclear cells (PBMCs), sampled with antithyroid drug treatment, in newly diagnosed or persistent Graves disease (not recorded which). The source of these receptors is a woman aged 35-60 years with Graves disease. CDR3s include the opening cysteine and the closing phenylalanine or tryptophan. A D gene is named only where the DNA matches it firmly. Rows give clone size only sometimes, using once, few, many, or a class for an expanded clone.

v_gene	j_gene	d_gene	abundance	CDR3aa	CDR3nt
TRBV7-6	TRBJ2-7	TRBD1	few	CASSLGWTGGLRVLYEQYF	TGTGCCAGCAGCTTAGGATGGACAGGGGGGCTTCGGGTGTTGTACGAGCAGTACTTC
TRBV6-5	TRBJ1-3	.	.	CASSTGTAGNTIYF	TGTGCCAGCAGCACCGGGACTGCTGGAAACACCATATATTTT
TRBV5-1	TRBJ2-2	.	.	CASSLRVLTGELFF	TGCGCCAGCAGCTTAAGGGTCCTCACCGGGGAGCTGTTTTTT
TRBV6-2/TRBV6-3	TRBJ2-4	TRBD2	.	CASSYAGEQNIQYF	TGTGCCAGCAGTTACGCGGGGGAACAAAACATTCAGTACTTC
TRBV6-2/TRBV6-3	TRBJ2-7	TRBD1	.	CASRTRGWDNYEQYF	TGTGCCAGCAGAACCAGGGGGTGGGACAACTACGAGCAGTACTTC
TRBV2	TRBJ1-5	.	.	CASSEGMQPQHF	TGTGCCAGCAGTGAGGGCATGCAGCCCCAGCATTTT
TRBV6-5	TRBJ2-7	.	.	CASSYRGQQYF	TGTGCCAGCAGTTACCGAGGGCAGCAGTACTTC
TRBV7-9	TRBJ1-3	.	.	CAGQGSGNTIYF	TGTGCCGGTCAGGGTTCCGGAAACACCATATATTTT
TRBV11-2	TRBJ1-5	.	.	CASSPGFSGSQPQHF	TGTGCCAGCAGCCCCGGGTTTTCAGGGTCCCAGCCCCAGCATTTT
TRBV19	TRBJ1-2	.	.	CASTIRSDNYGYTF	TGTGCCAGTACTATAAGGTCGGACAACTATGGCTACACCTTC
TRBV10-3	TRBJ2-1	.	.	CAISEYNVGEQFF	TGTGCCATCAGTGAGTACAATGTGGGGGAGCAGTTCTTC
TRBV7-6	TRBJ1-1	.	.	CASSKDSLNTEAFF	TGTGCCAGCAGCAAAGACAGTTTGAACACTGAAGCTTTCTTT
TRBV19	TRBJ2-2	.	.	CASSMGWSETGELFF	TGTGCCAGTAGTATGGGGTGGAGCGAGACCGGGGAGCTGTTTTTT